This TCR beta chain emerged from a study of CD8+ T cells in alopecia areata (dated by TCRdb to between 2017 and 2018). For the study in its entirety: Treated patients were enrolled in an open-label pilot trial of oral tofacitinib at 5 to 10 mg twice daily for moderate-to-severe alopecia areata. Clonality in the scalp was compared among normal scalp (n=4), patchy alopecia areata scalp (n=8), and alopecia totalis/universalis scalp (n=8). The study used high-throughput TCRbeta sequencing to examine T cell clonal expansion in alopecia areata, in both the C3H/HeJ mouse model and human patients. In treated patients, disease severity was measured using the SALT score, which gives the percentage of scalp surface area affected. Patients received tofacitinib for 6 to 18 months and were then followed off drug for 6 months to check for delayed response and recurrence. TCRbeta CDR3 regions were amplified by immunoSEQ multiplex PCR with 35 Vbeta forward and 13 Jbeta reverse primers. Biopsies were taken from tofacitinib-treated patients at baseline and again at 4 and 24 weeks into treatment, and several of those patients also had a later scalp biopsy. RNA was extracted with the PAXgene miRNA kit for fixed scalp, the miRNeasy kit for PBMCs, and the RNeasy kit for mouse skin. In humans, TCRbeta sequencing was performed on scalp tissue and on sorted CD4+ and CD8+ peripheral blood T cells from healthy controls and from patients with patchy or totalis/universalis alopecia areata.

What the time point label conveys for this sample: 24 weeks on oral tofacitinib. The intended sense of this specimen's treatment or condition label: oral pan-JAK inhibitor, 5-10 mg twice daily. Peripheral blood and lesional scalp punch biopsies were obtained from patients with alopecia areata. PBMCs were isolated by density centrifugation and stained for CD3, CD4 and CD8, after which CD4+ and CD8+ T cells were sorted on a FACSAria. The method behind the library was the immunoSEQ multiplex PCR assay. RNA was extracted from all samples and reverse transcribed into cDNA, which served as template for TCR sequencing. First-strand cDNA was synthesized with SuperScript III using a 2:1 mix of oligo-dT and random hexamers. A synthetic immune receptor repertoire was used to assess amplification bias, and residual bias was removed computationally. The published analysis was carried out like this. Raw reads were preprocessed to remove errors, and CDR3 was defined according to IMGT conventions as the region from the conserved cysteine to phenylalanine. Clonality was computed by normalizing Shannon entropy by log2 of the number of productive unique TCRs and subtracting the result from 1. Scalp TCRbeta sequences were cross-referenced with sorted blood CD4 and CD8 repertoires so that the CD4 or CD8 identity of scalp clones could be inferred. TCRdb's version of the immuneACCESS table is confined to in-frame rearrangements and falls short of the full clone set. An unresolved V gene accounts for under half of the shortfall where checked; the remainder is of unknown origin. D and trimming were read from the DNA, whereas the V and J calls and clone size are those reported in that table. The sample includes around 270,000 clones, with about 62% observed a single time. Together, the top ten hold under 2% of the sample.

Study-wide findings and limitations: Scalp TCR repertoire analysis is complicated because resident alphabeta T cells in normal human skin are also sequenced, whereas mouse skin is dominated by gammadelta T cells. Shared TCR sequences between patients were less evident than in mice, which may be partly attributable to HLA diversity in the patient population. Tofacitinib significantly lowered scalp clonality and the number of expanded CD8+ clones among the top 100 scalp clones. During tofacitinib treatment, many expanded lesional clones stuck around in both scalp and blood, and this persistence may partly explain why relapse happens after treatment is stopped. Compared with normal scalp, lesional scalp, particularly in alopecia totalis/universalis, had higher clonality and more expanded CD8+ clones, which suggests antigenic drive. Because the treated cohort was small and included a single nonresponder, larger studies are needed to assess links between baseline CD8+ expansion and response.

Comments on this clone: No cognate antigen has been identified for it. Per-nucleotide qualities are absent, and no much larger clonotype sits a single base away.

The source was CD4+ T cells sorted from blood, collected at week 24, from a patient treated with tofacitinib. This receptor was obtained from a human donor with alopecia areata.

CDR3 loop: CAWRDRGEQYF. The nucleotides are TGTGCCTGGAGGGACAGGGGCGAGCAGTACTTC. This sequence uses TRBV30 and TRBJ2-7, and 9 bases in between align with TRBD1. From the cysteine up to the phenylalanine, the CDR3 has a length of 11 residues. Only the CDR3 DNA stays, 33 bases, in frame from base 1. CDR1 and CDR2 (GTSNPN, SVGIG) derive from the germline V gene (reference sequence). Trimming takes 3 bases off V and 6 bases off J; junction bases not matched to a gene: 0.